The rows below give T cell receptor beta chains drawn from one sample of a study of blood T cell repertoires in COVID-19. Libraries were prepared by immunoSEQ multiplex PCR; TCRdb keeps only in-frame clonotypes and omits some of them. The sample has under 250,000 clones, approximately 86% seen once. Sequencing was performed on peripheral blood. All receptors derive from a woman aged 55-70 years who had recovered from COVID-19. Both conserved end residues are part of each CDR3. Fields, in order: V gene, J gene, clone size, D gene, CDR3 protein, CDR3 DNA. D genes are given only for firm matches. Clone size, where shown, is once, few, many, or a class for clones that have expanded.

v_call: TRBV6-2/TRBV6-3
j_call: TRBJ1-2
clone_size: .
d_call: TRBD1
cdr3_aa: CASSTRTGGYGYTF
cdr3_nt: TGTGCCAGCAGTACTCGGACAGGGGGGTATGGCTACACCTTC

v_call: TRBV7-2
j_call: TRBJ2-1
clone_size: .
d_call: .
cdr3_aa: CASSRHRGIGDNEQFF
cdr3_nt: TGTGCCAGCAGCAGACACCGGGGTATAGGCGACAATGAGCAGTTCTTC

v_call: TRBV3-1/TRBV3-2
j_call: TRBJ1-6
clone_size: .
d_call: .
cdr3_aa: CASSQVARLAGSPLHF
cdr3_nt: TGTGCCAGCAGCCAAGTGGCTAGGCTGGCCGGTTCACCCCTCCACTTT

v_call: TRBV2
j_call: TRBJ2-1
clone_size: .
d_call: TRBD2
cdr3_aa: CASSDSSGSSYNEQFF
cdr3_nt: TGTGCCAGCAGTGATAGTAGCGGGAGCTCCTACAATGAGCAGTTCTTC

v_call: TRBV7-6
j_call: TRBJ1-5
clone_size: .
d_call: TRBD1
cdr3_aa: CASSLGVYRGVINQPQHF
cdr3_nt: TGTGCCAGCAGCTTAGGGGTCTACAGGGGAGTTATCAATCAGCCCCAGCATTTT

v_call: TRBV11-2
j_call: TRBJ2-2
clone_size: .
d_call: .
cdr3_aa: CASLSRNTGELFF
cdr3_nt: TGTGCCAGCTTAAGTAGAAACACCGGGGAGCTGTTTTTT

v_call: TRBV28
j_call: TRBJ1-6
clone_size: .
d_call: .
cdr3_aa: CASSPQGPHSPLHF
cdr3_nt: TGTGCCAGCAGTCCTCAGGGCCCCCATTCACCCCTCCACTTT

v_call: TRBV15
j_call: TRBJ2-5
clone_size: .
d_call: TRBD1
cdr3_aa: CATDQGAGETQYF
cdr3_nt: TGTGCCACTGACCAGGGGGCCGGAGAGACCCAGTACTTC

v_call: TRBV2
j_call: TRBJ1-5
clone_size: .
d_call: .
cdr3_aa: CASREFSNQPQHF
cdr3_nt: TGTGCCAGCCGGGAGTTTAGCAATCAGCCCCAGCATTTT

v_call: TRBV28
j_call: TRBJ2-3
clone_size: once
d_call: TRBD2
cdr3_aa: CASSLSPAGGPSEQYF
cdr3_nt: TGTGCCAGCAGTTTATCCCCAGCGGGGGGGCCTTCGGAGCAGTATTTT

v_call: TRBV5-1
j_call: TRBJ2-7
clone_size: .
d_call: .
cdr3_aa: CASSWARGGYEQYF
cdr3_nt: TGCGCCAGCAGCTGGGCCAGGGGCGGCTACGAGCAGTACTTC

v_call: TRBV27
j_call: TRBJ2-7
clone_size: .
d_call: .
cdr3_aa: CASSFGRPRAYEQYF
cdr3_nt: TGTGCCAGCAGTTTCGGTCGGCCCCGGGCCTACGAGCAGTACTTC

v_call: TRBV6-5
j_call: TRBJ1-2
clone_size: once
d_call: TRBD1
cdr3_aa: CASSRDRSSYGYTF
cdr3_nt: TGTGCCAGCAGTAGGGACAGAAGCAGCTATGGCTACACCTTC

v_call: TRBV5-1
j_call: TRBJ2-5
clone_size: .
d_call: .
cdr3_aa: CASSFGWTGQETQYF
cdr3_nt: TGCGCCAGCAGCTTTGGGTGGACGGGGCAAGAGACCCAGTACTTC

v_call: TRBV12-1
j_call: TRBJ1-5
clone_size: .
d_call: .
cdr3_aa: CASSCWADSNQPQHF
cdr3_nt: TGTGCCAGCAGCTGCTGGGCCGATAGCAATCAGCCCCAGCATTTT

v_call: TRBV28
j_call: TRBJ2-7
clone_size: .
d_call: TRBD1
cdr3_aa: CASRPRTGYEQYF
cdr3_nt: TGTGCCAGCAGACCACGGACAGGGTACGAGCAGTACTTC

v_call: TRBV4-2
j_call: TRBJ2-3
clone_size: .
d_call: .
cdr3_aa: CASSQELRSGTDTQYF
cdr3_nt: TGTGCCAGCAGCCAAGAGTTGAGAAGTGGCACAGATACGCAGTATTTT

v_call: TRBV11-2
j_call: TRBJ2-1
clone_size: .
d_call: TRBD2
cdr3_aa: CASSYAPGLGEVPNEQFF
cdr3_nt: TGTGCCAGCAGTTACGCTCCCGGACTAGGTGAGGTCCCGAATGAGCAGTTCTTC

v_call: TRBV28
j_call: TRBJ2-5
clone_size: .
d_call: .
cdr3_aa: CASSLPLAGVGETQYF
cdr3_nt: TGTGCCAGCAGCCTACCTCTGGCAGGGGTCGGAGAGACCCAGTACTTC

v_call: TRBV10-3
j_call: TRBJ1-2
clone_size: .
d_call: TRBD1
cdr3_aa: CAISERQGGYGYTF
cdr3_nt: TGTGCCATCAGTGAACGACAGGGCGGCTATGGCTACACCTTC

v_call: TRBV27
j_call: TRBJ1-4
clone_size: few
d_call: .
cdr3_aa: CASSLLPPGVPGEKLFF
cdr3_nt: TGTGCCAGCAGTTTATTACCCCCAGGGGTCCCTGGAGAAAAACTGTTTTTT

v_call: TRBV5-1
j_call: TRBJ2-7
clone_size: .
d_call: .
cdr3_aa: CASSLGSTLSYEQYF
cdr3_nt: TGCGCCAGCAGCTTGGGGTCTACCCTCTCCTACGAGCAGTACTTC

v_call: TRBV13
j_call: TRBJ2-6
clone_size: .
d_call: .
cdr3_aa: CASSRNAIPGANVLTF
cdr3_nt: TGTGCCAGCAGCCGCAACGCTATACCTGGGGCCAACGTCCTGACTTTC

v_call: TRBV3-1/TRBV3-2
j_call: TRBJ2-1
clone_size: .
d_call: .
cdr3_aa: CASSQPSNLRYNEQFF
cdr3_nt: TGTGCCAGCAGCCAACCCTCCAACTTGAGGTACAATGAGCAGTTCTTC

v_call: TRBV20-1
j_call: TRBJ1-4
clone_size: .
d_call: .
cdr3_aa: CSAHSPGKLFF
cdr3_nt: TGCAGTGCCCACAGTCCGGGGAAACTGTTTTTT

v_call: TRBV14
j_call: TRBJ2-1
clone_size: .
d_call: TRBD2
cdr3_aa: CASSPHRSGGNEQFF
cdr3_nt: TGTGCCAGCAGCCCGCACAGGTCGGGGGGCAATGAGCAGTTCTTC

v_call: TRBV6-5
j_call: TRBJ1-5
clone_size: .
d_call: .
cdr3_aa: CASRRHDSNQPQHF
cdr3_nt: TGTGCCAGCAGGCGGCACGATAGCAATCAGCCCCAGCATTTT

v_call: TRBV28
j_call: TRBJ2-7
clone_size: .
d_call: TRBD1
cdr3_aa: CASSLTGGHEQYF
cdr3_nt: TGTGCCAGCAGTTTAACAGGGGGCCACGAGCAGTACTTC

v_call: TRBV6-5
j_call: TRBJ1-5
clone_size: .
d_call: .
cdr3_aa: CATRWGVDQPQHF
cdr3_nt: TGTGCCACCCGATGGGGGGTAGATCAGCCCCAGCATTTT

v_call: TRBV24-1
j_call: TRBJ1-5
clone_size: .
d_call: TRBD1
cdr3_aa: CATSVGLGQGDNQPQHF
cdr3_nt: TGTGCCACCAGTGTTGGGCTGGGACAGGGGGACAATCAGCCCCAGCATTTT

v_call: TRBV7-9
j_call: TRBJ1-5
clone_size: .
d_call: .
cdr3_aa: CASSTSYSGGNQPQHF
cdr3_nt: TGTGCCAGCAGCACTAGTTATTCAGGGGGCAATCAGCCCCAGCATTTT

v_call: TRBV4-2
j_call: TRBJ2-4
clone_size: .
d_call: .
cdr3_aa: CASSQEAPTGAKNIQYF
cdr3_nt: TGTGCCAGCAGCCAAGAGGCCCCCACGGGAGCCAAAAACATTCAGTACTTC

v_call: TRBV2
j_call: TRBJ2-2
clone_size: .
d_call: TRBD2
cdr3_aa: CASRLAGGNTGELFF
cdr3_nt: TGTGCCAGCAGATTAGCGGGGGGGAACACCGGGGAGCTGTTTTTT

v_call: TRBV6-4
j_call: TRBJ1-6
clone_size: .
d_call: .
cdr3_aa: CASSGAGAGISSPLHF
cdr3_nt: TGTGCCAGCAGTGGTGCGGGGGCGGGGATTAGTTCACCCCTCCACTTT

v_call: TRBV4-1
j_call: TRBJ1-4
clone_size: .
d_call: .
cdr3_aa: CASSQSISEAPGDEKLFF
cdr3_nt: TGCGCCAGCAGCCAATCAATTTCGGAGGCCCCCGGGGATGAAAAACTGTTTTTT

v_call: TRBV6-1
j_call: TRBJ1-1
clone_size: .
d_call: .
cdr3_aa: CASSGYRTLGNTEAFF
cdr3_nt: TGTGCCAGCAGTGGCTACAGGACCCTGGGGAACACTGAAGCTTTCTTT

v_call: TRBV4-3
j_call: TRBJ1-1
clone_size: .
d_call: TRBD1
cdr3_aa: CASSQDGRDRSTEAFF
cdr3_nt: TGCGCCAGCAGCCAAGATGGGAGGGACAGGTCCACTGAAGCTTTCTTT

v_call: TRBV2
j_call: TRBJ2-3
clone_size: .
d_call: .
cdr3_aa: CASSSGHSTDTQYF
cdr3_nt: TGTGCCAGCAGTTCTGGACATAGCACAGATACGCAGTATTTT

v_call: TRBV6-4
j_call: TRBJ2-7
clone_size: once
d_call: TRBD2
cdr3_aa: CASSRTGGHEQYF
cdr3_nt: TGTGCCAGCAGTCGAACGGGGGGGCACGAGCAGTACTTC

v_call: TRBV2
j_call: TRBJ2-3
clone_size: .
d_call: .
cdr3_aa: CAARRDGGGTDTQYF
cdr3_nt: TGTGCAGCCAGGAGGGACGGGGGAGGCACAGATACGCAGTATTTT

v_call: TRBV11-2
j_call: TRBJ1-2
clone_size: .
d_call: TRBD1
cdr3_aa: CASSLDAGGVYGYTF
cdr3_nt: TGTGCCAGCAGCTTAGATGCAGGGGGCGTATACGGCTACACCTTC

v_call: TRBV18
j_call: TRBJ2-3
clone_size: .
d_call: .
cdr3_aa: CASSPSGTDTQYF
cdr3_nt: TGTGCCAGCTCACCTAGCGGCACAGATACGCAGTATTTT

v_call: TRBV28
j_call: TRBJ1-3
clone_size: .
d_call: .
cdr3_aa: CASSLGGGPHSGNTIYF
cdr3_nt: TGTGCCAGCAGTTTAGGGGGAGGGCCTCACTCTGGAAACACCATATATTTT

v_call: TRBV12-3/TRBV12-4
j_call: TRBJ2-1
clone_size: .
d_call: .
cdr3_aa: CASNAGGSEQFF
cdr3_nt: TGTGCCAGCAATGCTGGGGGGAGTGAGCAGTTCTTC

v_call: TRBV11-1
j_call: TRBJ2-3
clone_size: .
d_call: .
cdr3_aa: CASSLNRVATDTQYF
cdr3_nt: TGTGCCAGCAGCTTAAACAGGGTGGCCACAGATACGCAGTATTTT

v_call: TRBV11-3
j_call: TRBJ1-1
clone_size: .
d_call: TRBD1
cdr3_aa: CASSGTVNTEAFF
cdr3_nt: TGTGCCAGTTCCGGGACAGTGAACACTGAAGCTTTCTTT

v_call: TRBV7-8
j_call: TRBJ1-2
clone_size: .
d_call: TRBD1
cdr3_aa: CASSLDREAYGYTF
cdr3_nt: TGTGCCAGCAGCCTCGACAGGGAGGCCTATGGCTACACCTTC

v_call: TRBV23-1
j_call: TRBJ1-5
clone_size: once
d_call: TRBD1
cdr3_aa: CASSHRGRGQPQHF
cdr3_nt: TGCGCCAGCAGTCACAGGGGGCGAGGTCAGCCCCAGCATTTT

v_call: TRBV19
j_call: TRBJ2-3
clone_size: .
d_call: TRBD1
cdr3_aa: CATRDRAVDTQYF
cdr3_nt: TGTGCCACCCGGGACAGGGCTGTAGATACGCAGTATTTT

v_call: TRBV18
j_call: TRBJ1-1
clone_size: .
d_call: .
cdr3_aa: CASSPRGRSNTEAFF
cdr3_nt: TGTGCCAGCTCACCCCGGGGTCGGTCGAACACTGAAGCTTTCTTT

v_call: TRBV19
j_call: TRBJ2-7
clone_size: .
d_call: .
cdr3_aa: CASNWRGVNSYEQYF
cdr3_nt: TGTGCCAGTAATTGGCGGGGCGTCAACTCCTACGAGCAGTACTTC

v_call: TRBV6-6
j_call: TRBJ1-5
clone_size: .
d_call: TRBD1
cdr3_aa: CASTRTGGSNQPQHF
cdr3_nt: TGTGCCAGCACTCGAACAGGGGGTAGCAATCAGCCCCAGCATTTT

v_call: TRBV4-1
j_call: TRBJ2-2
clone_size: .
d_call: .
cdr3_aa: CASSHPLGELFF
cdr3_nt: TGCGCCAGCAGCCACCCTCTGGGGGAGCTGTTTTTT